This T cell receptor beta chain was retrieved from a study of T cell responses to AZD1222 COVID-19 vaccine. This clone was found once. Its specificity is unknown. Study-level points and caveats: Repertoires were sampled only after the peak T cell response. Among the donors, most were white British and more were female, and clonal diversity was possibly underestimated. Spike regions recognized by vaccine-associated CD4 TCRs spanned the protein, led by 160-218 and 743-854.

Germline lookup yields CDR1 SGHVS and CDR2 FQNEAQ. The CDR3 runs 15 residues. With V trimmed by 0 bases and J by 8 bases, 8 bases remained unmatched. Libraries were prepared by immunoSEQ multiplex PCR; TCRdb keeps only in-frame clonotypes and omits some of them. This repertoire shows about 75,000 clones, around 86% found once; its top ten account for roughly a sixth. Some second doses came at about 4 weeks and others at about 12 weeks; these were pooled. The genes are TRBV7-8 and TRBJ1-2; 8 nucleotides align to TRBD1. This sequence originates from an adult who received the AZD1222 COVID-19 vaccine. The material was peripheral blood, obtained 28 days after the second AZD1222 dose. This chain's CDR3 is CASSLAGTGDRGYTF. The DNA for the CDR3 is TGTGCCAGCAGCTTAGCGGGGACAGGAGACCGCGGCTACACCTTC. The entire variable domain, with the rest obtained from reference TRBV7-8 and TRBJ1-2, is as follows: GAGVSQSPRYKVAKRGQDVALRCDPISGHVSLFWYQQALGQGPEFLTYFQNEAQLDKSGLPSDRFFAERPEGSVSTLKIQRTQQEDSAVYLCASSLAGTGDRGYTFGSGTRLTVV.